A single sample gave rise to the 21 T cell receptor beta chains below, sequenced in a study of T cells in localized non-small cell lung cancer. Profiling relied on immunoSEQ multiplex PCR, and the TCRdb table lists in-frame clones only, not all of them. The sample yields 20,000 to 25,000 clones, 86% seen once. Source: peripheral blood, taken before any cancer treatment. These receptors were taken from a female donor at least 60 years old with stage I lung adenocarcinoma.

This chain links TRBV30 with TRBJ2-7; 11 bases map to TRBD2. The CDR3 length is 13 residues. The junction had 3 bases not matched to a gene; V was cut back by 5 bases and J by 3 bases. The germline V gene encodes CDR1 GTSNPN and CDR2 SVGIG (reference sequence). The chain's CDR3 is CAWGTSGSYEQYF. CDR3 nucleotide sequence: TGTGCCTGGGGGACTAGCGGAAGCTACGAGCAGTACTTC.

The rearrangement links TRBV2 to TRBJ2-2; either TRBD1 or TRBD2 may fit D (5 bases each). In germline, CDR1 is SNHLY, CDR2 FYNNEI. V was trimmed by 6 bases and J by 4 bases, leaving 12 bases between them. The CDR3 spans 14 residues. Here the CDR3 DNA reads TGTGCCAGCAGGGGACCGGGCCCCACCGGGGAGCTGTTTTTT. Translated, it gives CASRGPGPTGELFF. The complete variable domain, with remaining parts taken from reference TRBV2 and TRBJ2-2, reads EPEVTQTPSHQVTQMGQEVILRCVPISNHLYFYWYRQILGQKVEFLVSFYNNEISEKSEIFDDQFSVERPDGSNFTLKIRSTKLEDSAMYFCASRGPGPTGELFFGEGSRLTVL.

The rearrangement joins TRBV11-3 to TRBJ2-3; 8 nucleotides line up with TRBD2. CDR1 is SGHNT and CDR2 is YENEEA in the germline V gene. CDR3 length: 14 amino acids. J lost 3 bases, V lost 4 bases, and 3 bases had no gene match. CDR3 protein: CASSYSGGTDTQYF. CDR3 bases: TGTGCCAGCAGCTACTCGGGGGGGACAGATACGCAGTATTTT.

V usage is TRBV6-5 and J usage is TRBJ2-3; 9 positions match TRBD2. CDR3 length: 15 amino acids. Germline lookup yields CDR1 MNHEY and CDR2 SVGAGI. Trimming took 2 bases from V and 3 from J; bases not matched to a gene: 3. This CDR3 is CASSYIAGDTDTQYF. CDR3 DNA sequence: TGTGCCAGCAGTTACATAGCGGGGGATACAGATACGCAGTATTTT.

The chain is built from TRBV9 and TRBJ1-4; D is perhaps TRBD1 (5 bases). Trimming cost V 0 bases and J 8 bases, with 14 bases left between them. The CDR3 is 15 residues long. Germline CDR1 is SGDLS and CDR2 is YYNGEE. Here the CDR3 reads CASSVVGDGTEKLFF. The CDR3 nucleotides are TGTGCCAGCAGCGTAGTTGGTGACGGGACCGAAAAACTGTTTTTT.

The chain carries TRBV29-1 and TRBJ1-1, with 9 positions matching TRBD1. This CDR3 is 15 amino acids long. Germline V gene lookup returns CDR1 SQVTM and CDR2 ANQGSEA. Trimming removed 7 bases from V and 0 bases from J; junction bases left unmatched: 9. CDR3 region: CSAGTGLQMNTEAFF. CDR3 sequence (DNA): TGCAGCGCGGGGACAGGGCTACAAATGAACACTGAAGCTTTCTTT.

The chain couples TRBV18 to TRBJ1-6, with 7 bases lining up with TRBD1. The CDR3 runs to 17 residues. The trim removed 3 bases at V and 7 bases at J, leaving 12 bases unmatched. From germline, CDR1 is KGHSH and CDR2 LQKENI. CDR3 in DNA: TGTGCCAGCTCACCGCGTCCTTTGACAGGGCGGAATTCACCCCTCCACTTT. It yields the protein CASSPRPLTGRNSPLHF. The complete variable domain, with remaining parts taken from reference TRBV18 and TRBJ1-6, reads NAGVMQNPRHLVRRRGQEARLRCSPMKGHSHVYWYRQLPEEGLKFMVYLQKENIIDESGMPKERFSAEFPKEGPSILRIQQVVRGDSAAYFCASSPRPLTGRNSPLHFGNGTRLTVT.

The chain carries TRBV7-9 and TRBJ2-7, with 10 nucleotides matching TRBD1. CDR1 is SEHNR and CDR2 is FQNEAQ in the germline V gene (reference sequence). V lost 4 bases and J lost 6; bases outside the gene matches: 12. There are 16 residues in the CDR3. The CDR3 is CASSSEDGTGVFEQYF. CDR3 bases: TGTGCCAGCAGCTCCGAAGATGGGACAGGGGTTTTCGAGCAGTACTTC.

This chain links TRBV5-1 with TRBJ2-1; tentatively, D is TRBD2 (6 bases). Trimming took off 6 bases at V and 3 bases at J, with 16 bases between the two ends. Germline V lookup: CDR1 SGHRS, CDR2 YFSETQ. The CDR3 length is 15 residues. Here the CDR3 reads CASMGGTDYYNEQFF. The DNA for the CDR3 is TGCGCCAGCATGGGCGGGACTGACTACTACAATGAGCAGTTCTTC.

CDR3 protein: CASSGLQGTGRSNYGYTF. The DNA of the CDR3 is TGTGCCAGCAGCGGATTACAGGGTACGGGCCGTAGTAACTATGGCTACACCTTC. This rearrangement joins TRBV5-6 to TRBJ1-2; TRBD1 is a possible D gene (6 bases). V shed 4 bases and J shed 1 base, with 23 bases lying between them. This CDR3 is built from 18 residues. Looked up from germline, CDR1 is SGHDT and CDR2 is YYEEEE.

The chain employs TRBV7-9 and TRBJ2-5; TRBD2 is a possible D gene (5 bases). The J call may not be correct, given that the DNA end is closer to TRBJ2-7. This CDR3 is 13 amino acids long. Germline V gives CDR1 SEHNR, CDR2 FQNEAQ (reference sequence). The DNA of the CDR3 is TGTGCCAGCAGCTTAGGAACGCGGGACGAGCAGTACTTC. It encodes CASSLGTRDEQYF.

The V gene is TRBV5-8, the J gene TRBJ1-5; the match to TRBD1 covers 12 bases. The CDR3 contains 16 residues. The V segment lost 3 bases and the J segment 1 base; nucleotides outside the gene matches: 2. Germline CDR1 is SGHTS and CDR2 is YDEGEE. CDR3 in DNA: TGTGCCAGCAGCTCGGGACAGGGGGCGAGCAATCAGCCCCAGCATTTT. This codes for CASSSGQGASNQPQHF. Based on the CDR3 plus reference TRBV5-8 and TRBJ1-5, the full variable domain is EAGVTQSPTHLIKTRGQQATLRCSPISGHTSVYWYQQALGLGLQFLLWYDEGEERNRGNFPPRFSGRQFPNYSSELNVNALELEDSALYLCASSSGQGASNQPQHFGDGTRLSIL.

V usage is TRBV30 and J usage is TRBJ2-7; D gene ambiguous. Germline V gives CDR1 GTSNPN, CDR2 SVGIG (reference sequence). V dropped 0 bases and J dropped 4 bases, with 25 bases sitting between them. CDR3 length: 18 amino acids. This chain's CDR3 is CAWSVQFGRPSRRYEQYF. For the CDR3, the DNA is TGTGCCTGGAGTGTGCAGTTCGGCAGGCCCTCTAGAAGATACGAGCAGTACTTC. Together with reference TRBV30 and TRBJ2-7, the CDR3 gives the full variable domain: SQTIHQWPATLVQPVGSPLSLECTVEGTSNPNLYWYRQAAGRGLQLLFYSVGIGQISSEVPQNLSASRPQDRQFILSSKKLLLSDSGFYLCAWSVQFGRPSRRYEQYFGPGTRLTVT.

This clone was seen a handful of times. The V and J genes are TRBV30 and TRBJ1-3; D remains unclear. V lost 2 bases and J lost 0, with 11 bases in between. Germline CDR1 is GTSNPN and CDR2 is SVGIG (reference sequence). The CDR3 runs 15 residues. The CDR3 here is CAWSHLGNSGNTIYF. The CDR3 DNA reads as TGTGCCTGGAGTCACCTTGGGAACTCTGGAAACACCATATATTTT.

This clone appeared a few times. The rearrangement uses TRBV14 and TRBJ2-1; D unresolved. Germline CDR1 and CDR2: SGHDN and FVKESK. The ends were cut back, 6 bases at V and 3 bases at J, with 12 bases in the middle. The CDR3 totals 14 residues. CDR3 sequence (DNA): TGTGCCAGCAGGGGCACCGGCTACTACAATGAGCAGTTCTTC. It codes for CASRGTGYYNEQFF.

V and J are TRBV30 and TRBJ1-2; D is ambiguous. Trimming stripped 3 bases from V and 4 bases from J, with 12 bases between. The length of the CDR3 is 13 residues. Per germline, CDR1 GTSNPN and CDR2 SVGIG (reference sequence). The CDR3 bases are TGTGCCTGGAGAGCGGGAGTTTCCTATGGCTACACCTTC. This translates into CAWRAGVSYGYTF.

The CDR3 DNA is TGTGCCAGCAGCCCCTACCCCCCCACCATATATTTT. Its translation: CASSPYPPTIYF. The chain carries TRBV14 and TRBJ1-3, with D hard to call. The CDR3 spans 12 residues. Germline V gene lookup returns CDR1 SGHDN and CDR2 FVKESK. Trimming stripped 4 bases from V and 9 bases from J, with 10 bases between.

This clone was recorded once. CDR3 amino acids: CASMGQGASAWEQYF. CDR3 DNA sequence: TGCGCCAGCATGGGGCAGGGGGCGAGTGCGTGGGAGCAGTACTTC. This chain joins TRBV5-1 and TRBJ2-7; TRBD1 agrees at 8 bases. This CDR3 comprises 15 residues. J was trimmed by 7 bases and V by 6 bases; bases with no gene match: 15. Per germline, CDR1 SGHRS and CDR2 YFSETQ.

The chain employs TRBV6-1 and TRBJ1-3; no firm D call. This CDR3 region has 16 residues. Germline loops: CDR1 MNHNS, CDR2 SASEGT. V was pared by 0 bases and J by 0 bases, with 9 bases between. The CDR3 region is CASSEALGYSGNTIYF. The DNA for the CDR3 is TGTGCCAGCAGTGAAGCTCTAGGGTACTCTGGAAACACCATATATTTT.

This chain links TRBV30 with TRBJ2-5; possible D gene TRBD2, 6 bases. V was clipped by 5 bases and J by 1 base, with 17 bases between them. CDR1 GTSNPN and CDR2 SVGIG come from the germline V gene (reference sequence). The CDR3 runs to 15 residues. CDR3 in DNA: TGTGCCTGGCGCGGTCGACTAGGCCCCCAAGAGACCCAGTACTTC. Translating it yields CAWRGRLGPQETQYF.

V gene TRBV29-1 combines with J gene TRBJ2-7, with 7 bases identical to TRBD2. The CDR3 is 15 residues long. The ends lost 3 bases at V and 0 bases at J; junction bases unmatched: 8. Per germline, CDR1 SQVTM and CDR2 ANQGSEA. This CDR3 is CSVEIAGGGSYEQYF. Written as DNA, the CDR3 is TGCAGCGTTGAGATCGCAGGCGGGGGCTCCTACGAGCAGTACTTC.